Presented here are 7 T cell receptor beta chains from one specimen sequenced in a study of blood T cell repertoires in COVID-19. Libraries were prepared by immunoSEQ multiplex PCR; TCRdb keeps only in-frame clonotypes and omits some of them. This sample has some 36,000 clones; 90% occur once, and the top ten carry 30% to 45%. The sequenced sample consisted of peripheral blood. These receptors all come from a man in his 60s with active or convalescent COVID-19.

With regard to this clone: At the DNA level, this CDR3 is encoded by other sequences in the same sample as well. This chain joins TRBV3-1 (or the pseudogene TRBV3-2) and TRBJ1-1; a possible D gene is TRBD1 (6 bases). The V end lost 4 bases, the J end lost 1 base, and 10 bases lay between the germline ends. Looked up from germline, CDR1 is LGHDT and CDR2 is YNNKEL (reference sequence). The CDR3 length is 14 residues. CDR3 residues: CASSPLTGNTEAFF. In nucleotides, the CDR3 is TGTGCCAGCAGCCCCTTGACAGGGAACACTGAAGCTTTCTTT.

The chain has TRBV28 and TRBJ2-2, with a possible D match to TRBD1 (5 bases). The CDR3 is 15 amino acids. V gave up 2 bases and J gave up 1 base, with 8 bases separating them. Germline V lookup: CDR1 MDHEN, CDR2 SYDVKM. CDR3 region: CASSLSQGNTGELFF. In DNA form, the CDR3 reads TGTGCCAGCAGTTTAAGTCAGGGGAACACCGGGGAGCTGTTTTTT.

Notes on this clone: Germline is not matched at one junction end, which may reflect a read error. This chain uses TRBV7-9 with TRBJ2-7, with D possibly TRBD2 on 6 matching bases. The CDR3 contains 14 residues. Germline-derived CDR1 and CDR2 are SEHNR and FQNEAQ (reference sequence). The CDR3 nucleotides are TGTGCCAGCAGCATAGCAGCGGGCCCATACGAGCAGTACTTC. Encoded protein: CASSIAAGPYEQYF.

This chain uses TRBV6-5 with TRBJ1-4; D is ambiguous. The CDR3 is 15 residues long. Per germline, CDR1 MNHEY and CDR2 SVGAGI. V lost 1 base and J lost 0, with 6 bases in between. The CDR3 nucleotides are TGTGCCAGCAGTTACTATTCTGCAACTAATGAAAAACTGTTTTTT. This gives the protein CASSYYSATNEKLFF.

The V gene is TRBV7-8, the J gene TRBJ2-2; D might be TRBD2 (6 bases). Trimming took off 5 bases at V and 3 bases at J, with 19 bases between the two ends. This CDR3 region has 17 residues. The V gene's germline CDR1 is SGHVS and CDR2 FQNEAQ. The CDR3 is CASSPTHDSGYTGELFF. CDR3 DNA: TGTGCCAGCAGCCCAACCCATGATAGCGGATACACCGGGGAGCTGTTTTTT.

J is TRBJ2-5 and V is TRBV2, with D possibly being TRBD2 (6 bases). The germline V and J ends were trimmed by 10 bases and 0 bases, with 15 bases remaining between them. The CDR3 sequence is 14 residues long. In germline, CDR1 is SNHLY, CDR2 FYNNEI. CDR3 DNA sequence: TGTGCCACCTTTAGGGAGGCAAACCAAGAGACCCAGTACTTC. It codes for CATFREANQETQYF.

The rearrangement links TRBV7-9 to TRBJ2-7, with 7 bases aligning to TRBD2. CDR3 size: 14 residues. V was clipped by 5 bases and J by 2 bases; unmatched bases: 6. In germline, CDR1 is SEHNR, CDR2 FQNEAQ (reference sequence). The CDR3: CASSVGLGPYEQYF. The CDR3 coding sequence is TGTGCCAGCAGCGTAGGACTAGGACCCTACGAGCAGTACTTC.